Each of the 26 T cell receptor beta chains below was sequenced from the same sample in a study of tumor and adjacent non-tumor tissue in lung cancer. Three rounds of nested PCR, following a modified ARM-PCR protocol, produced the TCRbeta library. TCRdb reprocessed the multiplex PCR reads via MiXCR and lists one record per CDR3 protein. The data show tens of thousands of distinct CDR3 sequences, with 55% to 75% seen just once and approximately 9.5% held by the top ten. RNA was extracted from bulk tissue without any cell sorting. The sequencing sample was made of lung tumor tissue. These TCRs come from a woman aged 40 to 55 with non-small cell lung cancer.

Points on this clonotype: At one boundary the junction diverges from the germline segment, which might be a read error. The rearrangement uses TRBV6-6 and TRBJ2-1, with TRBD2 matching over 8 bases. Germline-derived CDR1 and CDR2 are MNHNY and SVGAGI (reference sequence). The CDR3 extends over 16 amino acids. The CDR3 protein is CAGRARGGRSVNEHFF. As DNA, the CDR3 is TGTGCCGGCAGAGCCCGGGGGGGGAGAAGTGTCAATGAGCACTTCTTC.

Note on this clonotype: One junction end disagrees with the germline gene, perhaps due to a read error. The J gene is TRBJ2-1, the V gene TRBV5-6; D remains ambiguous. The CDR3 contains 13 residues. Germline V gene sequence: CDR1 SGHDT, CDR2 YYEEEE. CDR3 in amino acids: CASSLVGRNDQFF. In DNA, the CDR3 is TGTGCCAGCAGCTTGGTCGGTAGAAATGACCAGTTCTTT.

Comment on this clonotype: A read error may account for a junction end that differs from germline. The chain's CDR3 is CASMRREAFF. The CDR3 DNA reads as TGTGCTAGCATGAGACGTGAAGCTTTCTTT. The V gene is TRBV2, the J gene TRBJ1-1; D call uncertain. Germline lookup yields CDR1 SNHLY and CDR2 FYNNEI. CDR3 length: 10 residues.

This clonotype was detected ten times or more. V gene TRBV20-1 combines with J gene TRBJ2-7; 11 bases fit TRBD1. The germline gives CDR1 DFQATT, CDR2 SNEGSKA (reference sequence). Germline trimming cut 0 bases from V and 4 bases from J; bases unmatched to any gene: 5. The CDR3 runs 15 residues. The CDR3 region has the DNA TGCAGTGCTAGAGATCCCGGACAGGGGGCGTACGAGCAGTACTTC. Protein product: CSARDPGQGAYEQYF.

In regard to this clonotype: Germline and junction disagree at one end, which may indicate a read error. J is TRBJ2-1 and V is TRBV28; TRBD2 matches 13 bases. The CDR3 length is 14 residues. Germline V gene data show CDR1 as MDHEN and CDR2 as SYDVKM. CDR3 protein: CVNRTSGRHNEEFF. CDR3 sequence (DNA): TGTGTCAACCGGACTAGCGGGAGACACAATGAGGAGTTCTTC.

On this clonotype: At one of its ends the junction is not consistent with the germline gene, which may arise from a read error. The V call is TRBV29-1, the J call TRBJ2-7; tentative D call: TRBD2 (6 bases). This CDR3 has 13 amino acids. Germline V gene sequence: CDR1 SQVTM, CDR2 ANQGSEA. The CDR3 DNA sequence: TGCACCGTTGTATCGGAGGGAAGCTACGAGCAGTGCTTC. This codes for CTVVSEGSYEQCF.

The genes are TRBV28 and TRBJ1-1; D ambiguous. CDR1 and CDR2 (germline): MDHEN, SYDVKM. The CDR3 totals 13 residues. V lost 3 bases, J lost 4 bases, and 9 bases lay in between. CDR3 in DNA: TGTGCCAGCAGTTTGCAGTCGTGCACTGAAGCTTTCTTT. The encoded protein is CASSLQSCTEAFF.

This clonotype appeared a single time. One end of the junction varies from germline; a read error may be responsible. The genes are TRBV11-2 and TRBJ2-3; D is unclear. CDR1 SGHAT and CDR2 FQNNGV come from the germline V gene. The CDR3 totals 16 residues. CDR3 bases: TGTGCCAGCAGCTTTAACGGAAGTAAGGGCACAGATATGCAGTATTTT. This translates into CASSFNGSKGTDMQYF.

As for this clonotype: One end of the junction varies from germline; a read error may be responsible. As DNA, the CDR3 is TGTGCCAGCGGTTTTAAAGGGGGCACTAATCAGCCCCAGCATTTT. It translates to CASGFKGGTNQPQHF. This chain uses TRBV12-3 or TRBV12-4 with TRBJ1-5; 7 nucleotides match TRBD1. This CDR3 comprises 15 residues.

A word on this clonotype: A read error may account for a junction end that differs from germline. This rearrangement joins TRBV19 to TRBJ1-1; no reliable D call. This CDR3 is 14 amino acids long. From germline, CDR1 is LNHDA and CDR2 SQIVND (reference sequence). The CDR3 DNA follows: TGTGCCGGTAGTATAGAGGGTGGAGACACTGAAGCTTTCTTT. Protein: CAGSIEGGDTEAFF.

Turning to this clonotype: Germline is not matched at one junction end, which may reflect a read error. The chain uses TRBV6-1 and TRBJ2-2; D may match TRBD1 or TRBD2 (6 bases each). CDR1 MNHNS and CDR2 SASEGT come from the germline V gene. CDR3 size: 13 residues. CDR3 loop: CASWHRAGGELLF. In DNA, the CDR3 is TGTGCCAGCTGGCACAGGGCGGGCGGGGAGCTGCTTTTT.

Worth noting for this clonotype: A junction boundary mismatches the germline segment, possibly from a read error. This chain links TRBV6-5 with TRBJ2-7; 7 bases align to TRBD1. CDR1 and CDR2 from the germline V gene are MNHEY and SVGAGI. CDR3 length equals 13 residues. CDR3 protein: CDSRLTGSYEQYF. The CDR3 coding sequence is TGTGACAGCAGGTTGACAGGGTCATACGAGCAGTACTTC.

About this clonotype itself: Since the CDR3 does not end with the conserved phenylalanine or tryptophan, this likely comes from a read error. CDR3 bases: TGTGCCAGCAGTTCAACAAGAGGGGTCGATAAGCCCCAGCATTAT. Translating gives CASSSTRGVDKPQHY. The rearrangement uses TRBV6-5 and TRBJ1-5; D possibly corresponds to TRBD1 (5 bases). The CDR3 loop spans 15 amino acids. Germline CDR1 and CDR2: MNHEY and SVGAGI. V dropped 4 bases and J dropped 8 bases, with 18 bases sitting between them.

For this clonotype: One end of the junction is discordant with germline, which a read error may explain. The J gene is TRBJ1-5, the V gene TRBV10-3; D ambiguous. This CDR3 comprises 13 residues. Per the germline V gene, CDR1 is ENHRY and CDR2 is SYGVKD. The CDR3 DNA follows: TGTACCATCAGTGAATCGGGAAGCATGTCCCAACATTTT. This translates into CTISESGSMSQHF.

The CDR3 DNA reads TGTGCAAGGGGGCACTCCTCCTACGAGCAGTACTTC. Translation: CARGHSSYEQYF. The rearrangement joins TRBV11-2 to TRBJ2-7; 7 bases are shared with TRBD1. From germline, CDR1 is SGHAT and CDR2 FQNNGV. This CDR3 comprises 12 residues.

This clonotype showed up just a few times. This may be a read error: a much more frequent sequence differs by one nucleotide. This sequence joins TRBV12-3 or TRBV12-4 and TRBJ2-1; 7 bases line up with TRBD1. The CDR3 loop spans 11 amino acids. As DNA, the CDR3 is TGTGTCAGCAGTTTCGGACAGGTAAAGTTCTTC. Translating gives CVSSFGQVKFF.

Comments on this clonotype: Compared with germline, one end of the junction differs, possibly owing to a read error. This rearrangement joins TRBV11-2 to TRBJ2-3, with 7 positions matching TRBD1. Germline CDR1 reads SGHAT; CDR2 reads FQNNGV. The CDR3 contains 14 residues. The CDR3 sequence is CTSSRTGTDRTQYF. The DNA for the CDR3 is TGTACCAGCAGCCGCACGGGCACGGACAGGACGCAATATTTT.

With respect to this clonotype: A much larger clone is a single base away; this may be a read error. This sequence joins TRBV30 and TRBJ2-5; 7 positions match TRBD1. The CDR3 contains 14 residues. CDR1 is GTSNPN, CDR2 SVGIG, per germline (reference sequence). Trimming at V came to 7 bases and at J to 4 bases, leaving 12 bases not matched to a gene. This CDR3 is CALTPTGMGETQYF. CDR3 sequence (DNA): TGTGCCTTGACTCCGACAGGGATGGGAGAGACCCAGTACTTC.

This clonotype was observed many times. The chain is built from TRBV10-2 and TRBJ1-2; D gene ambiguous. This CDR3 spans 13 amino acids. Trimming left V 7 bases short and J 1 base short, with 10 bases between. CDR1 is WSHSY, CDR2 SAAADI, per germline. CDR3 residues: CASNGGINYGYTF. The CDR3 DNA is TGCGCCAGCAACGGAGGCATTAACTATGGCTACACCTTC.

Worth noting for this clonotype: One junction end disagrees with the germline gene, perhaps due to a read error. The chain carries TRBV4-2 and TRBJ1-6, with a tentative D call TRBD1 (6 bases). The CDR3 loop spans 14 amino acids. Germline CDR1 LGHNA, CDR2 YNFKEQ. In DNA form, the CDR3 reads TGTGCTAATGGGACCTTAGGGGGTAATTTACCCCTCCACTTT. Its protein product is CANGTLGGNLPLHF.

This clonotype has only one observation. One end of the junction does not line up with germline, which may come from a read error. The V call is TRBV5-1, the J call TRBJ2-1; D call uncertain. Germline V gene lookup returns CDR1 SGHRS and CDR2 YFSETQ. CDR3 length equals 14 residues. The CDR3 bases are TGCGTCAGCAGCCCTCCCGGCCCTAACAATGAGCAGTTCTTC. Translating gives CVSSPPGPNNEQFF. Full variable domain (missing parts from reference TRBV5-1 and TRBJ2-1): KAGVTQTPRYLIKTRGQQVTLSCSPISGHRSVSWYQQTPGQGLQFLFEYFSETQRNKGNFPGRFSGRQFSNSRSEMNVSTLELGDSALYLCVSSPPGPNNEQFFGPGTRLTVL.

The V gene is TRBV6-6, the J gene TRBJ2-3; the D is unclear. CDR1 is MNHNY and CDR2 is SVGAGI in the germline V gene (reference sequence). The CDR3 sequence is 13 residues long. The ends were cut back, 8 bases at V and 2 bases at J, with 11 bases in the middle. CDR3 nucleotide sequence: TGTGCCAGCTCGTGTGGGAACACAGATACGCAGTATTTT. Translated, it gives CASSCGNTDTQYF.

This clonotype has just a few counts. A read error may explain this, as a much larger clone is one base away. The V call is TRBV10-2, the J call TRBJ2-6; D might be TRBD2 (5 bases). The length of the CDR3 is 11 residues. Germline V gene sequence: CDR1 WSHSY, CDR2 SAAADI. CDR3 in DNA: TGCGCCAGCCTCGGGGTCAACGTCCTGACTTTC. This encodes CASLGVNVLTF.

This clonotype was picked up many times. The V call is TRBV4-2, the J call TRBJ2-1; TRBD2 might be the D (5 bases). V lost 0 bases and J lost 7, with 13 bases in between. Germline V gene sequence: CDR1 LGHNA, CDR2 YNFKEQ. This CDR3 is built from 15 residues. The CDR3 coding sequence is TGTGCCAGCAGCCAAGATAACCTAGCCCCTAATGAGCAGTTCTTC. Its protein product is CASSQDNLAPNEQFF.

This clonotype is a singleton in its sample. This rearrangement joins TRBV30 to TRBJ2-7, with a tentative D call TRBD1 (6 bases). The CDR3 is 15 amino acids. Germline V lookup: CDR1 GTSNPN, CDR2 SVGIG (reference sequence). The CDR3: CAWDRPHRATYEQYF. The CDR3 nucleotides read TGTGCATGGGATCGCCCTCACAGGGCCACCTACGAGCAGTACTTC.

CDR3 sequence (DNA): TGTGCCACCAGTGATTCACGGACAGGGCGTCGGGAGACCCAGTACTTC. Its protein is CATSDSRTGRRETQYF. The chain joins TRBV24-1 to TRBJ2-5; 8 bases match TRBD1. Looked up from germline, CDR1 is KGHDR and CDR2 is SFDVKD. The J segment lost 5 bases and the V segment lost 2 bases, leaving 9 bases of the junction unmatched. This CDR3 is built from 16 residues.